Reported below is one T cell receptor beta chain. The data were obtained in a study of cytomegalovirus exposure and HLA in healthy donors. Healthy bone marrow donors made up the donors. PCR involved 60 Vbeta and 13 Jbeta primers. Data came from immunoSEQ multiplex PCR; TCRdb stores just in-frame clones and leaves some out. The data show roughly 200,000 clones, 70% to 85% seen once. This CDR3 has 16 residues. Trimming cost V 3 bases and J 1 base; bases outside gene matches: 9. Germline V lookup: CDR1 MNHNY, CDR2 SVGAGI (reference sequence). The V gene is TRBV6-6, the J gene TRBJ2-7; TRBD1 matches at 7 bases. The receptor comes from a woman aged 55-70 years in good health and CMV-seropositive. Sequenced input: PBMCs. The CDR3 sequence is CASSYPGTAISYEQYF. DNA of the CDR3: TGTGCCAGCAGTTATCCAGGGACAGCCATTTCCTACGAGCAGTACTTC.